Listed here is a single T cell receptor beta chain. Its antigen is not identified. Libraries were prepared by immunoSEQ multiplex PCR; TCRdb keeps only in-frame clonotypes and omits some of them. The sample contains about 26,000 clones, over 60% of which appear only once. Relapse was seen in all patients after autologous stem cell transplantation, and brentuximab vedotin exposure was variable. Patients reached a best response of complete response, partial response or progressive disease. The data are from a study of PD-1 blockade in classical Hodgkin lymphoma. The germline V gene has CDR1 SEHNR and CDR2 FQNEAQ (reference sequence). Trimming removed 2 bases at V and 2 bases at J, with 4 bases between. This CDR3 has 12 residues. Study results and limitations: Compared with healthy donors, newly diagnosed patients reportedly showed lower baseline TCR diversity. Those achieving complete response showed baseline diversity like newly diagnosed patients. Researchers reported that CD4+ TCR diversity, though not CD8+, rose significantly by C4D1.

The receptor was derived from a human donor with classical Hodgkin lymphoma. This chain links TRBV7-9 with TRBJ2-7; no definite D call. Sequencing was performed on peripheral blood mononuclear cells (PBMCs), taken before the second cycle of nivolumab. The CDR3 bases are TGTGCCAGCAGCTTAATCCCCTACGAGCAGTACTTC. Encoded protein: CASSLIPYEQYF.